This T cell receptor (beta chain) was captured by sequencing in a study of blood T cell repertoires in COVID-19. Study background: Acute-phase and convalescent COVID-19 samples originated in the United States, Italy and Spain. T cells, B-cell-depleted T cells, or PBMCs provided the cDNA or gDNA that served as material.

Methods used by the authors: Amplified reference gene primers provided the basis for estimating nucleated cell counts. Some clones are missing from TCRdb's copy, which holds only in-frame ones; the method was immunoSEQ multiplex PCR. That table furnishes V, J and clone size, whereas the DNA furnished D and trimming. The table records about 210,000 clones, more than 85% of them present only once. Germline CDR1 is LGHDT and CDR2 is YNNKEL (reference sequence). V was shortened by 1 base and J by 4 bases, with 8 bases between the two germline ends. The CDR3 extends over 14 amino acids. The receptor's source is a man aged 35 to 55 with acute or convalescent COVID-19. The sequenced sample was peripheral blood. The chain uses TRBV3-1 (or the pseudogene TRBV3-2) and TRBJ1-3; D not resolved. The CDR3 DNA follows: TGTGCCAGCAGCCAAGGCCCCCAGGGAAACACCATATATTTT. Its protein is CASSQGPQGNTIYF.